Given below is one T cell receptor beta chain in context. This specimen belongs to a study of shared T cell receptors in the human thymus. Assay used: immunoSEQ multiplex PCR; TCRdb lists only in-frame clones, some missing. The sample comprises hundreds of thousands of clones, over 75% of which are singletons, and about 0.011% rests with the top ten. The germline V and J ends were trimmed by 1 base and 5 bases, with 8 bases remaining between them. Germline CDR1 SGHAT, CDR2 FQNNGV. This CDR3 is 13 amino acids long. This sample also belongs to another study, concerning human thymus T cells. That source adds: The thymus was resected at corrective cardiac surgery.

Sequencing was performed on thymocytes. The chain joins TRBV11-2 to TRBJ1-2; D not resolved. This TCR derives from a girl less than two years old with a congenital heart defect. The CDR3 bases are TGTGCCAGCAGCTTAGTGACATATTATGGCTACACCTTC. This codes for CASSLVTYYGYTF. Full variable domain (remainder filled in from reference TRBV11-2 and TRBJ1-2): EAGVAQSPRYKIIEKRQSVAFWCNPISGHATLYWYQQILGQGPKLLIQFQNNGVVDDSQLPKDRFSAERLKGVDSTLKIQPAKLEDSAVYLCASSLVTYYGYTFGSGTRLTVV.